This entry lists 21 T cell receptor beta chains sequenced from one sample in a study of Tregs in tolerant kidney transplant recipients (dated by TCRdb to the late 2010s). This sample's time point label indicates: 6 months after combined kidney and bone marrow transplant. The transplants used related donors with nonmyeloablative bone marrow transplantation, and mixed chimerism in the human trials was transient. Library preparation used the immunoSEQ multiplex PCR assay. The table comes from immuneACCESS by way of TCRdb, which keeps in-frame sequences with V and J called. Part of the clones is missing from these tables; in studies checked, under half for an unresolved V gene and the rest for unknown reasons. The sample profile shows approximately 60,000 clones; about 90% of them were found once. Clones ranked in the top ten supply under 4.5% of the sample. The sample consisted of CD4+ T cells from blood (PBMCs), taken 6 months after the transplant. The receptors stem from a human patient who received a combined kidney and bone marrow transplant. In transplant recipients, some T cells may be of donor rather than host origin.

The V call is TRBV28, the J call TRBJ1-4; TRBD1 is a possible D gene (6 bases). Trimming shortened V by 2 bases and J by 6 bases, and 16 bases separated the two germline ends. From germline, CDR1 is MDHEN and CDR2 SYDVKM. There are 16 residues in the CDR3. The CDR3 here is CASSLKARTADEKLFF. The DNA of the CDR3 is TGTGCCAGCAGTTTAAAAGCTCGGACAGCCGATGAAAAACTGTTTTTT.

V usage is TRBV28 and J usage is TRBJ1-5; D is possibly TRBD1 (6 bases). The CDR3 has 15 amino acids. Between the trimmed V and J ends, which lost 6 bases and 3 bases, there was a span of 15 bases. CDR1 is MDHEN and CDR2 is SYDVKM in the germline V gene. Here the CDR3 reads CASSRPGQINQPQHF. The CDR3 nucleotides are TGTGCCAGCAGCAGACCGGGACAAATCAATCAGCCCCAGCATTTT.

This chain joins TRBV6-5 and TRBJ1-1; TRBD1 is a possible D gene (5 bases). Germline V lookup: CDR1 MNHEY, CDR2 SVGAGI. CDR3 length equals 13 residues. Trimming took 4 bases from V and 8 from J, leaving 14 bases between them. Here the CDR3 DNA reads TGTGCCAGCAGTTGGGCTGGGCGGGACGAAGCTTTCTTT. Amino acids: CASSWAGRDEAFF.

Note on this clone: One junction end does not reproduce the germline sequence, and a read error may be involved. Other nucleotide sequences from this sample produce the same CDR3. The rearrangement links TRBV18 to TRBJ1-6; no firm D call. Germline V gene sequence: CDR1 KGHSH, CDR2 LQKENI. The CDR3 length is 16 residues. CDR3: CASSPLVGGYNSPLHF. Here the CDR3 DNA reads TGTGCCAGCTCACCGCTAGTAGGAGGGTATAATTCCCCCCTCCACTTT.

Written as DNA, the CDR3 is TGTGCCAGCACCCGACACCGGAACACTGAAGCTTTCTTT. Encoded protein: CASTRHRNTEAFF. The chain has TRBV28 and TRBJ1-1; D unresolved. This CDR3 has 13 amino acids. From germline, CDR1 is MDHEN and CDR2 SYDVKM. The V gene lost 7 bases and the J gene lost 1 base, with 10 bases spanning the gap.

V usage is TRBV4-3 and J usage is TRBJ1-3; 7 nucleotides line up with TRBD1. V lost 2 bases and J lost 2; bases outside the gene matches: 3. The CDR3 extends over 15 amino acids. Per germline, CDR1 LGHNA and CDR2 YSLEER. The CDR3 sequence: CASSQMTGTGNTIYF. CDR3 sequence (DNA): TGCGCCAGCAGCCAAATGACAGGGACTGGAAACACCATATATTTT.

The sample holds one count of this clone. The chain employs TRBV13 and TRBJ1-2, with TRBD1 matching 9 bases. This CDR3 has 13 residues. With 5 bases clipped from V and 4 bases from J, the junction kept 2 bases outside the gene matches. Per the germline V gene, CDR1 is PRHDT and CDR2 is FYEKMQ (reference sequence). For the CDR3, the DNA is TGTGCCAGCAGCACGGGACAGGGCTATGGCTACACCTTC. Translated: CASSTGQGYGYTF.

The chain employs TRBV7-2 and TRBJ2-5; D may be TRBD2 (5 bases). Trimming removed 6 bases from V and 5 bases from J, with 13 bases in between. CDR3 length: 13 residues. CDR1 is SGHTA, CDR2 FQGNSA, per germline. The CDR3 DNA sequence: TGTGCCAGCAGTCGACAAGGCGGGGAGACCCAGTACTTC. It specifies CASSRQGGETQYF. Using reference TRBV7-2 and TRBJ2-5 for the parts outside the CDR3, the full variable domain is GAGVSQSPSNKVTEKGKDVELRCDPISGHTALYWYRQSLGQGLEFLIYFQGNSAPDKSGLPSDRFSAERTGGSVSTLTIQRTQQEDSAVYLCASSRQGGETQYFGPGTRLLVL.

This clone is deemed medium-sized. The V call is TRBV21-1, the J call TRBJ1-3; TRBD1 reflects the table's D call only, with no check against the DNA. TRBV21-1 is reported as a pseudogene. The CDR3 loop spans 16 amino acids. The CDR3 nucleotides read TGTGCCAGCAGCATGACAGGGTCTAGCTCTGGAAACACCATATATTTT. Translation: CASSMTGSSSGNTIYF.

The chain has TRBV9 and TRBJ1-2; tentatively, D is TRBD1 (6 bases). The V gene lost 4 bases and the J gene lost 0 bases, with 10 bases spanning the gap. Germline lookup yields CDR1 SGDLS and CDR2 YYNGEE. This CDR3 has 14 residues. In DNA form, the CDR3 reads TGTGCCAGCAGCATCGGACAGCCTAACTATGGCTACACCTTC. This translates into CASSIGQPNYGYTF.

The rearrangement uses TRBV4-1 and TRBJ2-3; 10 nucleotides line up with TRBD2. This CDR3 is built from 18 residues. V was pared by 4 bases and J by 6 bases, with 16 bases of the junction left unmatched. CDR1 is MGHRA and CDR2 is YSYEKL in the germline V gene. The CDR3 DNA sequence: TGCGCCAGCAGCCCCGTAAGGCCTAGCGGGGGCCCCCGGGATACGCAGTATTTT. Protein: CASSPVRPSGGPRDTQYF.

CDR3 protein: CASSEQGVSNQPQHF. The CDR3 bases are TGTGCCAGCAGTGAACAAGGGGTCAGCAATCAGCCCCAGCATTTT. This chain links TRBV6-1 with TRBJ1-5; D is perhaps TRBD1 (5 bases). Germline loops: CDR1 MNHNS, CDR2 SASEGT. Trimming removed 2 bases at V and 1 base at J, with 9 bases between. This CDR3 is built from 15 residues.

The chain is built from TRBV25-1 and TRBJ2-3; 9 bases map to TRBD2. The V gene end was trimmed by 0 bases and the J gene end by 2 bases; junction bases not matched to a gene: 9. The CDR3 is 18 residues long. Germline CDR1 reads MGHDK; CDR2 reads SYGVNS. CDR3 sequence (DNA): TGTGCCAGCAGTGAATATGGCCTAGCGGGGACAAACACAGATACGCAGTATTTT. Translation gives CASSEYGLAGTNTDTQYF.

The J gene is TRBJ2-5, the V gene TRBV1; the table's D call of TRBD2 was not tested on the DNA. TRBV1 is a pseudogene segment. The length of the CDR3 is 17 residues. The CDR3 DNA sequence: TGCACCAGCAGCAATGAGGGACTAGCGGGGGGAAGGGAGACCCAGTACTTC. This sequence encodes CTSSNEGLAGGRETQYF.

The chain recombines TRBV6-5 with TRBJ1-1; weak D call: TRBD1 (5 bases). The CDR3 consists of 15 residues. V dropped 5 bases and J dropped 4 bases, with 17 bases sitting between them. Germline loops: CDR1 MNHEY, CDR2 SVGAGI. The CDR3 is CASSPEFRVATEAFF. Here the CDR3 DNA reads TGTGCCAGCAGTCCCGAATTCAGGGTCGCCACTGAAGCTTTCTTT.

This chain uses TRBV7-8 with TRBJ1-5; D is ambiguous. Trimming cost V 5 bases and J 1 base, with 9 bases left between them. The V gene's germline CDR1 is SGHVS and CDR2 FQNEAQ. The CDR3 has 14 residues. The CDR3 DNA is TGTGCCAGCAGCCCCCTCCGGAGCAATCAGCCCCAGCATTTT. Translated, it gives CASSPLRSNQPQHF.

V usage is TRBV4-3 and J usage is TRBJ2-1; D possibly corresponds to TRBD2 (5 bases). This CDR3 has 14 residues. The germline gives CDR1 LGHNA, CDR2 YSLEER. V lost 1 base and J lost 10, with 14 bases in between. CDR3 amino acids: CASSQVPREGEQFF. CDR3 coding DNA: TGCGCCAGCAGCCAAGTGCCCCGGGAAGGGGAGCAGTTCTTC.

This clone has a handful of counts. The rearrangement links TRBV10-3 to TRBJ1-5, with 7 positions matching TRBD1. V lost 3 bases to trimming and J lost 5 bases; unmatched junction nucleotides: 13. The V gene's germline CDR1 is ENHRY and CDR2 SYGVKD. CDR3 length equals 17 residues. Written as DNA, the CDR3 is TGTGCCATCAGTGAAGAGGTAAAGACAGGGTCTTATCAGCCCCAGCATTTT. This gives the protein CAISEEVKTGSYQPQHF.

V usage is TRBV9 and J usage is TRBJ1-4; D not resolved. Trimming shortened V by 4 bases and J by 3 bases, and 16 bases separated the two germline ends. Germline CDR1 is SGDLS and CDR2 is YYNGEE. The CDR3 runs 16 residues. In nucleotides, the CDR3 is TGTGCCAGCAGCCCCCGTGGTCGGAGGGCTAATGAAAAACTGTTTTTT. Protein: CASSPRGRRANEKLFF.

The CDR3 coding sequence is TGCGCCAGCAGCTCCGGGACAGGGTACAATGAGCAGTTCTTC. It yields the protein CASSSGTGYNEQFF. The chain links TRBV5-1 to TRBJ2-1, with 9 bases fitting TRBD1. Losses at the gene ends were 3 bases for V and 4 bases for J; bases not matched to a gene: 2. Germline values: CDR1 SGHRS, CDR2 YFSETQ. This CDR3 has 14 residues.

In nucleotides, the CDR3 is TGTGCCAGCAGCTTTAGGCCTAGCGGGAGTCTCGGTTCCTACGAGCAGTACTTC. This gives the protein CASSFRPSGSLGSYEQYF. The chain is built from TRBV7-6 and TRBJ2-7; 10 bases are shared with TRBD2. Trimming at V came to 3 bases and at J to 1 base, leaving 12 bases not matched to a gene. Germline V gene data show CDR1 as SGHVS and CDR2 as FNYEAQ. The CDR3 is 18 residues long. The variable domain in full, with the rest retrieved from reference TRBV7-6 and TRBJ2-7, is GAGVSQSPRYKVTKRGQDVALRCDPISGHVSLYWYRQALGQGPEFLTYFNYEAQQDKSGLPNDRFSAERPEGSISTLTIQRTEQRDSAMYRCASSFRPSGSLGSYEQYFGPGTRLTVT.